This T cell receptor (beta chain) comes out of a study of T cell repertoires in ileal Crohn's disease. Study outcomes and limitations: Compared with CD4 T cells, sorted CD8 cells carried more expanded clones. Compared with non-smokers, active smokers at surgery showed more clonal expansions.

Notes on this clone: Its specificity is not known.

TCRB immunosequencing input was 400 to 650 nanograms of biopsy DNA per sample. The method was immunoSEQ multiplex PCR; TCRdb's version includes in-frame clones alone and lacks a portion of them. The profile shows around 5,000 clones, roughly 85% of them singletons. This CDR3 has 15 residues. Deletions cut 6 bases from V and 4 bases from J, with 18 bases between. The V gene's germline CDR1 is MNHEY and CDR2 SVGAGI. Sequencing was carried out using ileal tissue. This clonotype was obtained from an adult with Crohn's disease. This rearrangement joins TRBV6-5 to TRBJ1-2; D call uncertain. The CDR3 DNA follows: TGTGCCAGCAGCTCCCCGACCGGGTTTGGCTATGGCTACACCTTC. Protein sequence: CASSSPTGFGYGYTF.